This TCR beta chain was recovered during a study of CD8 T cells in ankylosing spondylitis. This clonotype was found many times. The target antigen is unknown. The study's findings and limits: Disease-associated clones were CD8+ and fairly uncommon in peripheral blood.

Preparation of TCR beta libraries was done by quantitative 5'-RACE with molecular barcodes. Each CDR3 protein is one row after TCRdb ran MiXCR on the 5' RACE reads. In the table there are approximately 90,000 distinct CDR3 sequences, almost 8.5% of which are singletons. This CDR3 has 17 residues. Germline V gene sequence: CDR1 SGHVS, CDR2 FQNEAQ. V shed 2 bases and J shed 3 bases, with 16 bases lying between them. Sequenced: blood, either unsorted or a sorted T cell fraction (not recorded which). The V gene is TRBV7-8, the J gene TRBJ2-2, with D possibly being TRBD2 (5 bases). The clonotype originates from a male donor with ankylosing spondylitis or in good health (not recorded which). The CDR3 DNA sequence: TGTGCCAGCAGCTTATTAGTATCGGGGTATCACACCGGGGAGCTGTTTTTT. This gives the protein CASSLLVSGYHTGELFF.